Shown below are 25 T cell receptor beta chains from a single sample sequenced in a study of early T cells in non-severe SARS-CoV-2 infection. From the 5' RACE reads, TCRdb called clonotypes with MiXCR, one entry per CDR3 protein. The sample consists of 70,000 or so distinct CDR3 sequences, approximately 10% of them appearing once. Source material: whole blood. All receptors derive from an adult who was a healthcare worker with PCR-confirmed SARS-CoV-2 infection or an uninfected control (not recorded which).

This clonotype was seen a few times. The chain employs TRBV7-3 and TRBJ2-6, with TRBD2 as a possible D gene (5 bases). CDR3 length: 16 amino acids. Between the trimmed V and J ends, which lost 2 bases and 1 base, there was a span of 9 bases. The germline V gene encodes CDR1 SGHTA and CDR2 FQGTGA. CDR3 amino acids: CASSLVGGSGANVLTF. The CDR3 coding sequence is TGTGCCAGCAGCTTAGTCGGCGGGTCTGGGGCCAACGTCCTGACTTTC.

This clonotype appeared a few times. This chain links TRBV2 with TRBJ1-6; D remains unclear. Trimming stripped 7 bases from V and 0 bases from J, with 13 bases between. Germline V lookup: CDR1 SNHLY, CDR2 FYNNEI. The CDR3 contains 16 residues. The DNA of the CDR3 is TGTGCCAGCACCGGCCCGTGGGGCTCCTATAATTCACCCCTCCACTTT. Translated: CASTGPWGSYNSPLHF.

The J gene is TRBJ2-1, the V gene TRBV6-4; 15 positions agree with TRBD2. The CDR3 is 15 amino acids. Germline V gene data show CDR1 as MRHNA and CDR2 as SNTAGT. J lost 7 bases, V lost 5 bases, and 3 bases had no gene match. The DNA of the CDR3 is TGTGCCAGCAGTAGGACTAGCGGGAGGGGGAATGAGCAGTTCTTC. This sequence encodes CASSRTSGRGNEQFF.

This clonotype occurred a few times. The chain carries TRBV7-2 and TRBJ2-1; 8 positions match TRBD2. The CDR3 sequence is 18 residues long. The germline CDR1 and CDR2 sequences are SGHTA and FQGNSA. V trimming: 4 bases; J trimming: 7 bases; junction bases outside the gene matches: 18. As DNA, the CDR3 is TGTGCCAGCAGCTCTCTTCCCCTCGGCAGCGGGAGAGGTAATGAGCAGTTCTTC. It yields the protein CASSSLPLGSGRGNEQFF.

The table lists this clonotype with a few counts. The chain links TRBV4-1 to TRBJ2-7; D gene ambiguous. Germline V gene data show CDR1 as MGHRA and CDR2 as YSYEKL. The CDR3 is 16 residues long. V was pared by 4 bases and J by 1 base, with 17 bases between. The CDR3 region is CASSPEATVPSYEQYF. Written as DNA, the CDR3 is TGCGCCAGCAGCCCGGAAGCAACAGTACCTTCCTACGAGCAGTACTTC.

CDR3: CASTRRGGHEQYF. The DNA for the CDR3 is TGTGCCAGCACCCGGAGAGGGGGCCACGAGCAGTACTTC. The chain joins TRBV7-2 to TRBJ2-7, with TRBD1 matching 7 bases. This CDR3 has 13 residues. Germline V gene data show CDR1 as SGHTA and CDR2 as FQGNSA. The V gene end was trimmed by 7 bases and the J gene end by 5 bases; junction bases not matched to a gene: 8. The complete variable domain, with remaining parts taken from reference TRBV7-2 and TRBJ2-7, reads GAGVSQSPSNKVTEKGKDVELRCDPISGHTALYWYRQSLGQGLEFLIYFQGNSAPDKSGLPSDRFSAERTGGSVSTLTIQRTQQEDSAVYLCASTRRGGHEQYFGPGTRLTVT.

In its sample, this clonotype was seen many times. This chain connects TRBV12-3 or TRBV12-4 to TRBJ2-1, with a possible D match to TRBD2 (5 bases). CDR3 length equals 14 residues. V lost 3 bases to trimming and J lost 0 bases, with 6 bases between them. CDR3 DNA: TGTGCCAGCAGTTTCGGACTCTCCTACAATGAGCAGTTCTTC. It is translated as CASSFGLSYNEQFF.

V and J are TRBV10-3 and TRBJ2-2, with 8 bases fitting TRBD1. The V segment lost 10 bases and the J segment 7 bases; nucleotides outside the gene matches: 11. This CDR3 is 14 amino acids long. CDR1 ENHRY and CDR2 SYGVKD come from the germline V gene. CDR3 region: CATSDRESSGELFF. As DNA, the CDR3 is TGTGCCACCTCGGACAGGGAGTCCAGCGGGGAGCTGTTTTTT.

This clonotype has at least ten counts. V and J are TRBV29-1 and TRBJ2-1, with 9 bases lining up with TRBD2. Germline CDR1 SQVTM, CDR2 ANQGSEA. The CDR3 loop spans 15 amino acids. The J segment lost 5 bases and the V segment lost 7 bases, leaving 12 bases of the junction unmatched. The CDR3 spells CSARYGLAGHNEQFF. CDR3 DNA sequence: TGCAGCGCCCGCTATGGGCTAGCGGGGCACAATGAGCAGTTCTTC.

The table lists this clonotype with a few counts. The rearrangement links TRBV28 to TRBJ2-2; D unclear. V lost 3 bases and J lost 1, with 9 bases in between. The germline CDR1 and CDR2 sequences are MDHEN and SYDVKM. CDR3 length equals 15 residues. CDR3 sequence reads: CASSFRQENTGELFF. Written as DNA, the CDR3 is TGTGCCAGCAGTTTTCGTCAGGAGAACACCGGGGAGCTGTTTTTT.

In this sample, this clonotype turned up many times. The chain couples TRBV6-6 to TRBJ2-5; 8 nucleotides align to TRBD1. V shed 2 bases and J 4 bases; nucleotides not matched to a gene: 6. This CDR3 has 15 residues. Germline values: CDR1 MNHNY, CDR2 SVGAGI (reference sequence). CDR3 DNA: TGTGCCAGCAGTTACGGAGACAGGGGACGAGAGACCCAGTACTTC. Translating it yields CASSYGDRGRETQYF.

This clonotype appeared a few times. The chain combines TRBV20-1 with TRBJ2-4; TRBD1 is a possible D gene (5 bases). The V gene's germline CDR1 is DFQATT and CDR2 SNEGSKA (reference sequence). V lost 3 bases and J 1 base, leaving 13 bases between the germline ends. The CDR3 loop spans 15 amino acids. CDR3 amino acids: CSASGREWAKNIQYF. The CDR3 DNA reads as TGCAGTGCTAGTGGCAGGGAATGGGCCAAAAACATTCAGTACTTC.

This clonotype was counted only a few times. This sequence joins TRBV28 and TRBJ1-5; D is possibly TRBD1 (6 bases). This CDR3 is 16 amino acids long. The germline V and J ends were trimmed by 5 bases and 5 bases, with 19 bases remaining between them. The V gene's germline CDR1 is MDHEN and CDR2 SYDVKM. CDR3 DNA sequence: TGTGCCAGCAGTCCCCCAGGACAGTACCGGCATCAGCCCCAGCATTTT. This encodes CASSPPGQYRHQPQHF.

The rearrangement links TRBV6-6 to TRBJ2-1, with D uncertain. CDR1 and CDR2 from the germline V gene are MNHNY and SVGAGI (reference sequence). The V and J ends lost 8 bases and 3 bases respectively, with 14 bases between them. The CDR3 has 14 amino acids. The CDR3 loop is CASGIGQDYNEQFF. The CDR3 region has the DNA TGTGCCAGCGGTATAGGGCAAGACTACAATGAGCAGTTCTTC.

This sequence joins TRBV2 and TRBJ1-5, with D perhaps matching TRBD1 (5 bases). The V gene lost 6 bases and the J gene lost 11 bases, with 17 bases spanning the gap. CDR1 and CDR2 from the germline V gene are SNHLY and FYNNEI. The CDR3 has 13 residues. The CDR3 sequence: CASRRDFGGSQHF. CDR3 bases: TGTGCCAGCAGAAGGGACTTTGGGGGGTCCCAGCATTTT.

In its sample, this clonotype was seen many times. The V call is TRBV4-3, the J call TRBJ2-5; weak D call: TRBD2 (5 bases). This CDR3 is built from 13 residues. Germline assignment: CDR1 LGHNA and CDR2 YSLEER. V was cut by 0 bases and J by 5 bases, with 7 bases left in between. The CDR3 sequence: CASSQEPGETQYF. The CDR3 nucleotides are TGCGCCAGCAGCCAAGAGCCGGGGGAGACCCAGTACTTC.

This clonotype was observed a handful of times. The chain combines TRBV27 with TRBJ2-7, with D possibly matching TRBD2 (6 bases). CDR1 and CDR2 (germline): MNHEY, SMNVEV (reference sequence). Deletions cut 3 bases from V and 7 bases from J, with 22 bases between. The CDR3 runs 16 residues. The CDR3: CASSLESAGNPGEQYF. CDR3 sequence (DNA): TGTGCCAGCAGTTTGGAATCCGCGGGGAATCCGGGAGAGCAGTACTTC.

Many counts were recorded for this clonotype. The chain has TRBV9 and TRBJ2-3; maybe TRBD2 (5 bases). The CDR3 contains 15 residues. Trimming took off 4 bases at V and 0 bases at J, with 12 bases between the two ends. Per germline, CDR1 SGDLS and CDR2 YYNGEE. The CDR3: CASSRGSTSTDTQYF. CDR3 DNA: TGTGCCAGCAGCCGCGGGTCAACTAGCACAGATACGCAGTATTTT.

V usage is TRBV7-9 and J usage is TRBJ1-2; D is possibly TRBD1 (5 bases). The CDR3 spans 15 residues. Looked up from germline, CDR1 is SEHNR and CDR2 is FQNEAQ (reference sequence). Trimming left V 2 bases short and J 6 bases short, with 16 bases between. CDR3 in DNA: TGTGCCAGCAGCTTATCCAGATCCCAAGGGGATGGCTACACCTTC. Amino acids: CASSLSRSQGDGYTF.

This clonotype has ten or more counts. The chain carries TRBV6-2 or TRBV6-3 and TRBJ2-7; D is ambiguous. Germline CDR1 MNHEY, CDR2 SVGEGT. The CDR3 has 18 residues. The V and J ends lost 2 bases and 1 base respectively, with 21 bases between them. CDR3 region: CASSYSYSTLSASYEQYF. CDR3 DNA sequence: TGTGCCAGCAGTTACAGTTACTCCACATTATCGGCTTCCTACGAGCAGTACTTC.

This clonotype was seen a few times. The chain is built from TRBV7-9 and TRBJ1-6; D is unclear. Germline CDR1 SEHNR, CDR2 FQNEAQ (reference sequence). V gave up 1 base and J gave up 9 bases, with 13 bases separating them. The CDR3 has 15 amino acids. This chain's CDR3 is CASSLESHTRSPLHF. CDR3 DNA: TGTGCCAGCAGCTTAGAGTCCCATACACGTTCACCCCTCCACTTT.

This clonotype showed up many times. V and J are TRBV7-7 and TRBJ1-1, with a tentative D call TRBD1 (5 bases). CDR1 SSHAT and CDR2 FNYEAQ come from the germline V gene (reference sequence). The length of the CDR3 is 13 residues. V was pared by 4 bases and J by 1 base, with 7 bases between. The CDR3 sequence: CASSSRENTEAFF. The CDR3 region has the DNA TGTGCCAGCAGCTCCAGGGAGAACACTGAAGCTTTCTTT.

The chain links TRBV5-6 to TRBJ1-1; D is possibly TRBD1 (5 bases). The germline gives CDR1 SGHDT, CDR2 YYEEEE. The CDR3 extends over 12 amino acids. V was pared by 4 bases and J by 10 bases, with 14 bases between. The CDR3 nucleotides are TGTGCCAGCAGCGCCGGGGGAGCAGGAGCTTTCTTT. Translation: CASSAGGAGAFF. Using reference TRBV5-6 and TRBJ1-1 for the parts outside the CDR3, the full variable domain is DAGVTQSPTHLIKTRGQQVTLRCSPKSGHDTVSWYQQALGQGPQFIFQYYEEEERQRGNFPDRFSGHQFPNYSSELNVNALLLGDSALYLCASSAGGAGAFFGQGTRLTVV.

This clonotype has a count of ten or more. This sequence joins TRBV7-3 and TRBJ2-2, with 7 bases that match TRBD2. J gave up 1 base and V 5 bases, and 4 bases lay outside the gene matches. The CDR3 loop spans 15 amino acids. Per the germline V gene, CDR1 is SGHTA and CDR2 is FQGTGA. The CDR3 reads CASSPTSRNTGELFF. The CDR3 bases are TGTGCCAGCAGCCCGACTAGCCGGAACACCGGGGAGCTGTTTTTT.

This clonotype was detected ten times or more. J is TRBJ2-1 and V is TRBV28; D not certain. V was trimmed by 11 bases and J by 5 bases, leaving 7 bases between them. This CDR3 is built from 10 residues. Germline V gene lookup returns CDR1 MDHEN and CDR2 SYDVKM. CDR3 residues: CASKDNEQFF. The CDR3 DNA is TGTGCCTCCAAGGACAATGAGCAGTTCTTC.